Shown below are 7 T cell receptor beta chains from a single sample sequenced in a study of tissue T cells after allogeneic stem cell transplantation. Method: immunoSEQ multiplex PCR; TCRdb's copy keeps in-frame clones and lacks some. The table lists roughly 50,000 clones, around 69% of them singletons. The sequenced sample was sorted cells pooled from one or two spleens. These receptors came from a pool of C57BL/6 mice in good health.

Notes on this clone: Mouse gene names apply. The CDR3 end lies 1 residue beyond the end of the read and is filled in from the germline J gene. The chain uses TRBV15 and TRBJ1-1; a possible D gene is TRBD1 (6 bases). Per the germline V gene, CDR1 is SGHND and CDR2 is FRSKSL. V gave up 3 bases and J gave up 3 bases, with 11 bases separating them. This CDR3 is 14 amino acids long. Here the CDR3 reads CASSLSQGDTEVFF. The part of the CDR3 DNA that was read is TGTGCCAGCAGTTTGTCACAGGGAGACACAGAAGTCTTC.

With regard to this clone: Mouse gene names apply. With the read ending 1 residue before the CDR3 end, the germline J gene is used to fill in that end. The chain uses TRBV31 and TRBJ2-5, with a weak D call TRBD1 (6 bases). This CDR3 comprises 14 residues. Germline loops: CDR1 GKSSPN, CDR2 SITVG. V dropped 0 bases and J dropped 3 bases, with 10 bases sitting between them. The CDR3 spells CAWSLVGTQDTQYF. The sequenced CDR3 bases are TGTGCCTGGAGTCTAGTTGGGACACAAGACACCCAGTAC.

As regards this clone: Germline and genes here are mouse. The read ends 1 residue before the CDR3 terminus; that terminus is restored from the germline J gene. In the same sample, other DNA sequences code for this CDR3. V is TRBV13-2 and J is TRBJ1-5; D not resolved. V lost 1 base and J 2 bases, leaving 7 bases between the germline ends. The CDR3 covers 14 residues. The V gene's germline CDR1 is NNHNN and CDR2 SYGAGS (reference sequence). Partial CDR3 DNA: TGTGCCAGCGGTGATACCGGGGACAACCAGGCTCCGCTT. This sequence encodes CASGDTGDNQAPL. The entire CDR3 protein reads CASGDTGDNQAPLF.

On this clone: Gene names denote mouse genes. The CDR3 end is not reached by the read, which stops 1 residue before it; the germline J gene fills it in. The chain recombines TRBV19 with TRBJ1-2; the D is unclear. Germline V gives CDR1 FNHDT, CDR2 SITEND (reference sequence). V lost 2 bases to trimming and J lost 0 bases, with 5 bases between them. The CDR3 contains 13 residues. The CDR3 protein is CASSIQANSDYTF. The sequenced part of the CDR3 DNA is TGTGCCAGCAGTATCCAAGCAAACTCCGACTACACC.

This clone is a singleton in its sample. Gene labels here are mouse ones. The read falls 1 residue short of the CDR3 end, and the missing part is taken from the germline J gene. The gene calls are TRBV5 and TRBJ2-2; D is unresolved. The CDR3 is made up of 14 amino acids. Per the germline V gene, CDR1 is LGHNA and CDR2 is YNLKQL (reference sequence). The ends were cut back, 4 bases at V and 0 bases at J, with 6 bases in the middle. The sequenced CDR3 bases are TGTGCCAGCAGCCTTACATCAAACACCGGGCAGCTCTAC. This gives the protein CASSLTSNTGQLY. The CDR3 in full is CASSLTSNTGQLYF.

A remark on this clone: Genes here carry mouse names. The observed sequence ends 1 residue before the CDR3 terminus, with the missing tail filled in from the germline J gene. The chain joins TRBV31 to TRBJ2-5, with 7 positions matching TRBD2. CDR3 length: 15 residues. In germline, CDR1 is GKSSPN, CDR2 SITVG. Trimming cost V 1 base and J 5 bases; bases outside gene matches: 9. Partial CDR3 DNA: TGTGCCTGGAGTCCCCGACTGGGCGGCGGAGACACCCAGTAC. This translates into CAWSPRLGGGDTQY. The complete CDR3 protein is CAWSPRLGGGDTQYF.

There are a few counts of this clone. Each gene name is a mouse one. The CDR3 end lies 1 residue beyond the end of the read and is filled in from the germline J gene. This chain joins TRBV20 and TRBJ1-2; TRBD1 agrees at 7 bases. This CDR3 spans 12 amino acids. Per the germline V gene, CDR1 is GFQATS and CDR2 is STVNSAI. With V trimmed by 5 bases and J by 0 bases, 0 bases remained unmatched. CDR3: CGAGTANSDYTF. The CDR3 bases that were read are TGTGGTGCTGGGACAGCAAACTCCGACTACACC.